This T cell receptor beta chain was sequenced in a study of blood T cell repertoires in COVID-19. V lost 0 bases and J lost 10, with 18 bases in between. Germline V CDR1 and CDR2: MGHRA, YSYEKL. The CDR3 length is 15 residues. The protocol was immunoSEQ multiplex PCR, while the TCRdb copy is restricted to in-frame clones and leaves out a portion. The sample yields 200,000 to 250,000 clones, 84% seen once. The chain couples TRBV4-1 to TRBJ1-1, with a tentative D call TRBD1 (5 bases). The clonotype was recovered from a woman in her thirties or forties who had recovered from COVID-19. The sample taken for sequencing was PBMCs or T cells enriched from blood (not recorded which). The CDR3 spells CASSQDPQGDRRAFF. The CDR3 DNA sequence: TGCGCCAGCAGCCAAGATCCCCAGGGTGATCGTCGAGCTTTCTTT.